This passage covers 10 T cell receptor delta chains from one sample sequenced in a study of gamma-delta T cells after stem cell transplantation (TCRdb year 2016). The library was made by RT-PCR. Instrument on record: Illumina MiSeq. Identical DNA sequences were merged into single rows after TCRdb reprocessed the public reads with CATT. The sample yields over 2,500 delta-chain clones; roughly 22% were counted once. 26% of the sample belongs to the ten largest clones. Sequencing was performed on gamma-delta T cells. The receptors were sampled from a human donor. It is not recorded whose cells these are; they may come from a transplant donor.

A remark on this clone: A far larger clone is one nucleotide away, so this likely arose from a read error. Additional DNA sequences in this sample encode the identical CDR3. The gene calls are TRDV2 and TRDJ3, with 7 positions matching TRDD3. From germline, CDR1 is GEAIGNYY and CDR2 EKD. The CDR3 length is 25 residues. Unmatched junction bases numbered 26, after V lost 1 base and J lost 0 bases. The CDR3 DNA follows: TGTGCCTGTGACACTCTACTGGGTGATACTGGGCGACTGGGGACTAGCTCCTGGGACACCCGACAGATGTTTTTC. Translation: CACDTLLGDTGRLGTSSWDTRQMFF.

This clone ranks as medium-sized. V gene TRDV2 combines with J gene TRDJ3; 7 nucleotides agree with TRDD3. Germline trimming cut 1 base from V and 0 bases from J; bases unmatched to any gene: 11. The CDR3 sequence is 20 residues long. Germline CDR1 and CDR2: GEAIGNYY and EKD. CDR3 amino acids: CACDTVLGSKSSWDTRQMFF. As DNA, the CDR3 is TGTGCCTGTGACACAGTACTGGGGTCGAAGAGCTCCTGGGACACCCGACAGATGTTTTTC.

This clone rates as medium-sized (0.01 to 0.1%). The CDR3 sequence: CACDTLGVQTPRIDKLIF. In DNA form, the CDR3 reads TGTGCCTGTGACACACTGGGGGTCCAAACGCCGCGAATCGATAAACTCATCTTT. This chain connects TRDV2 to TRDJ1, with 8 nucleotides matching TRDD3. The V gene's germline CDR1 is GEAIGNYY and CDR2 EKD. This CDR3 comprises 18 residues. Trimming removed 1 base from V and 4 bases from J; junction bases left unmatched: 16.

This clone is labeled medium-sized. J is TRDJ1 and V is TRDV2; 10 bases align to TRDD3. Germline V lookup: CDR1 GEAIGNYY, CDR2 EKD. The CDR3 spans 21 residues. The V segment lost 4 bases and the J segment 0 bases; nucleotides outside the gene matches: 22. Here the CDR3 reads CACDPLGLPSTGGLNTDKLIF. The CDR3 region has the DNA TGTGCCTGTGATCCCTTAGGCCTTCCTAGTACTGGGGGATTAAACACCGATAAACTCATCTTT.

In this sample, this clone is medium-sized (0.01 to 0.1%). The same CDR3 can be traced to other DNA sequences in this sample. This chain links TRDV2 with TRDJ1, with TRDD3 as a possible D gene (5 bases). Germline V gene data show CDR1 as GEAIGNYY and CDR2 as EKD. The CDR3 totals 16 residues. V was shortened by 1 base and J by 2 bases, with 16 bases between the two germline ends. The CDR3 region is CACDTVIRVGTDKLIF. The CDR3 DNA follows: TGTGCCTGTGACACGGTAATACGCGTGGGAACCGATAAACTCATCTTT.

This clone qualifies as medium-sized (0.01 to 0.1%). CDR3 in DNA: TGTGCCTGTGACAGCCTTCCTTCCCTTACTGGGGGTCTGTACACCGATAAACTCATCTTT. It specifies CACDSLPSLTGGLYTDKLIF. This chain uses TRDV2 with TRDJ1, with TRDD3 as a possible D gene (8 bases). The CDR3 extends over 20 amino acids. The germline V and J ends were trimmed by 2 bases and 0 bases, with 27 bases remaining between them. Germline loops: CDR1 GEAIGNYY, CDR2 EKD.

Only a few counts were recorded for this clone. Translating this DNA gives a protein that differs at residue 6 from the TCRdb one, which belongs to a much larger clone; a read error is likely, and the protein shown is this translation. CDR3 sequence: CACDTTESLSAAGSWDTRQMFF. CDR3 nucleotides: TGTGCCTGTGACACCACCGAGTCTCTTAGCGCCGCAGGCTCCTGGGACACCCGACAGATGTTTTTC. The V call is TRDV2, the J call TRDJ3; no definite D call. The CDR3 length is 22 residues. CDR1 and CDR2 from the germline V gene are GEAIGNYY and EKD. The germline V and J ends were trimmed by 0 bases and 0 bases, with 23 bases remaining between them.

This clone came up a few times. V and J are TRDV2 and TRDJ1; D perhaps matches TRDD3 (5 bases). Trimming removed 6 bases at V and 1 base at J, with 14 bases between. The CDR3 extends over 14 amino acids. From germline, CDR1 is GEAIGNYY and CDR2 EKD. CDR3 sequence reads: CACTNLGLTDKLIF. CDR3 coding DNA: TGTGCCTGTACTAATCTGGGCCTCACCGATAAACTCATCTTT.

This clone showed up just a few times. The chain combines TRDV1 with TRDJ1; the D gene is possibly TRDD3 (6 bases). The CDR3 loop spans 17 amino acids. CDR1 is TSWWSYY and CDR2 is QGS in the germline V gene. The V and J ends lost 1 base and 4 bases respectively, with 19 bases between them. CDR3 DNA: TGTGCTCTTGGGGAACGGGGGGAACTGGTAAATCTCGATAAACTCATCTTT. This encodes CALGERGELVNLDKLIF.

This clone was recorded many times. This chain connects TRDV1 to TRDJ1; 9 bases are a match to TRDD3. The germline V gene encodes CDR1 TSWWSYY and CDR2 QGS. The CDR3 length is 21 residues. Unmatched junction bases numbered 17, after V lost 0 bases and J lost 0 bases. This CDR3 is CALGELGLVGTGGPYTDKLIF. CDR3 nucleotides: TGTGCTCTTGGGGAACTAGGGTTGGTGGGTACTGGGGGACCGTACACCGATAAACTCATCTTT.